This T cell receptor beta chain was sequenced for a study of metastatic and nonmetastatic thyroid tumors (TCRdb year 2020). Context from the whole study: For patients with malignant and with benign thyroid disease, the researchers compared repertoires between peripheral blood samples and tumor or nodule tissue samples. Overall results and qualifications from the work: TCR beta diversity was reported as significantly higher in malignant tumors than in benign nodules, in both blood and tumor samples.

Library method: PCR. The sequencer was an Illumina HiSeq 4000. High-throughput sequencing was used to profile the CDR3 region of the TCR beta-chain in every patient. Under the source paper's analysis protocol: A classifier to discriminate distant-metastatic papillary thyroid cancer patients was built from CDR3 differences across clinicopathological groups. To measure repertoire diversity the researchers used the Shannon index, while the Morisita-Horn index served to gauge how similar the tumor and blood repertoires were. TCRdb reprocessing: public reads trimmed at Q25 with fastp, clones called with MiXCR, in-frame beta chains kept. None of the V and J calls come from the authors' own analysis; TCRdb made them. The table for this sample lists roughly 65,000 clones; 11% to 15% of them were counted only once. Approximately 6.1% of the sample lies in the top ten. As to this clone: It lacks a known antigen. One base away there is no much larger clone; base qualities are not given.

Before undergoing thyroid surgery, none of the patients had been given any kind of treatment. Patient clinical samples collected from about 2011 to 2018 were retrospectively analysed using T-cell receptor beta sequencing. This receptor was identified in a male donor with papillary thyroid cancer or a benign thyroid nodule (not recorded which). Some clones in this sample may be carry-over from other donors' samples. The sample consisted of blood.

CDR3 reads: CSAGGGELYEQYF. The DNA sequence is as follows: TGCAGTGCTGGCGGAGGGGAACTGTACGAGCAGTACTTC. This chain joins TRBV20-1 to TRBJ2-7; D gene: possibly TRBD2, on 6 matching bases. The junction carries 15 bases between V and J, which are trimmed by 5 bases and 4 bases respectively. Taken from cysteine to phenylalanine, the CDR3 has 13 residues. Only CDR3 DNA is held: 39 bases, read in frame from base 1. The germline V gene (reference sequence) supplies CDR1 DFQATT and CDR2 SNEGSKA.